One TCR beta chain is described in this entry. Its target is not known. 13 Jbeta primers and 60 Vbeta primers were used for the PCR. As processed by the authors: The count from a later analysis was tens of millions of unique TCR beta chains, around 10 million of them shared. Using immunoSEQ multiplex PCR, the repertoire was profiled, and TCRdb retains in-frame clones only, with some absent. The V and J calls and the clone size are those of that table, but D and trimming were determined from the DNA. The listing contains roughly 140,000 clones. The CDR3 is 19 residues long. CDR1 and CDR2 (germline): SEHNR, FQNEAQ (reference sequence). Germline trimming cut 2 bases from V and 0 bases from J; bases unmatched to any gene: 12. The donors, nominally healthy at sampling, likely had unrecorded immune exposures. This specimen comes from a study of cytomegalovirus exposure and HLA in healthy donors. Notes on the study in general: The classifier was said to identify cytomegalovirus status with high specificity and sensitivity.

Specimen: PBMCs. The TCR sequence derives from a male donor in good health and CMV-seronegative. V is TRBV7-9 and J is TRBJ2-1; 8 bases match TRBD2. In nucleotides, the CDR3 is TGTGCCAGCAGCTTAATTGTGGGAGCGGGAGCGAGCTCCTACAATGAGCAGTTCTTC. This translates into CASSLIVGAGASSYNEQFF. The complete variable domain, with remaining parts taken from reference TRBV7-9 and TRBJ2-1, reads DTGVSQNPRHKITKRGQNVTFRCDPISEHNRLYWYRQTLGQGPEFLTYFQNEAQLEKSRLLSDRFSAERPKGSFSTLEIQRTEQGDSAMYLCASSLIVGAGASSYNEQFFGPGTRLTVL.